In this sample, the clone carrying this T cell receptor beta chain turned up a few times. Its antigen is as yet unknown. The record originates from a study of T-cell memory formation after mild COVID-19. Background on the study: Among the donors, TCR clusters were largely specific to each donor.

Each CDR3 protein is one row after TCRdb ran MiXCR on the 5' RACE reads. The table has fewer than 700,000 distinct CDR3 sequences, roughly 18% seen once. Study-wide points: Second-wave clones reaching peak frequency on day 37 lacked confirmed SARS-CoV-2 specificity.

V lost 5 bases to trimming and J lost 1 base, with 11 bases between them. This CDR3 comprises 14 residues. Germline CDR1 reads LNHNV; CDR2 reads YYDKDF (reference sequence). This clonotype originated in an adult woman who had mild COVID-19 (a few samples of this study predate the infection). Cell type and time point are not known. The chain has TRBV15 and TRBJ2-5; D possibly corresponds to TRBD2 (5 bases). The specimen sequenced was PBMCs or a T cell subset sorted from them (not recorded which). CDR3 sequence (DNA): TGTGCCACCAGCGCCTTGACTACCCAAGAGACCCAGTACTTC. Translation: CATSALTTQETQYF.